This T cell receptor (beta chain) was retrieved from a study of cytomegalovirus exposure and HLA in healthy donors. Across the study: Unique TCRs from HLA-typed donors, about 78 million of them, were held in an early data release.

General observations from the study: Trimming of TCR beta V- and J-genes showed a link, identified in a later analysis, to a missense DCLRE1C variant. Previous analysis showed most TCR beta V segments were productive about 87% or about 30% of the time.

Concerning this clone: Its antigen remains unknown.

Germline V gene data show CDR1 as MNHEY and CDR2 as SVGAGI. V was pared by 0 bases and J by 7 bases, with 12 bases between. The CDR3 length is 14 residues. The PCR was carried out with 60 Vbeta primers and 13 Jbeta primers. TCRdb keeps only in-frame clones here, not all; method: immunoSEQ multiplex PCR. Here the sample spans some 170,000 clones, 81% being singletons. The sample taken for sequencing was PBMCs. The chain couples TRBV6-5 to TRBJ1-1, with D possibly matching TRBD1 (6 bases). The source is a woman in her fifties or sixties in good health and CMV-seronegative. CDR3 nucleotides: TGTGCCAGCAGTTACTCGAGGGGGATGGGTGAAGCTTTCTTT. It yields the protein CASSYSRGMGEAFF.